These T cell receptor beta chains were read from a single sample in a study of PD-L1 blockade in urothelial cancer. Profiled with immunoSEQ multiplex PCR; TCRdb holds only in-frame clones, not every one. The sample records tens of thousands of clones, roughly four fifths being singletons. The starting material was PBMCs, obtained around atezolizumab (anti-PD-L1) treatment. All receptors come from a man between 65 and 85 years old with urothelial cancer. Each CDR3 is given with its conserved first and last residue. Fields, in order: D gene, clone size, J gene, V gene, CDR3 DNA, CDR3 protein. D genes are given only for firm matches. Size values are once, few and many counts, or a class for expanded clones, and some rows have none.

.,.,TRBJ2-5,TRBV7-2,TGTGCCAGCAGCTTAGTCGCGGGTGGAGAGACCCAGTACTTC,CASSLVAGGETQYF
.,once,TRBJ1-2,TRBV15,TGTGCCACCAGCAGAGGAACTGAGGACTATGGCTACACCTTC,CATSRGTEDYGYTF
.,.,TRBJ1-1,TRBV29-1,TGCAGCGTTGACGGGGAGGGAGGCACTGAAGCTTTCTTT,CSVDGEGGTEAFF
.,.,TRBJ1-1,TRBV9,TGTGCCAGCAGCGGGGACATGAACACTGAAGCTTTCTTT,CASSGDMNTEAFF
.,.,TRBJ2-5,TRBV6-1,TGTGCCAGCAGTGAAGTGGTCGGTCCCCAAGGGGCCCAGTACTTC,CASSEVVGPQGAQYF
.,.,TRBJ2-3,TRBV7-2,TGTGCCAGCAGTACATCTAGCACAGATACGCAGTATTTT,CASSTSSTDTQYF
TRBD1,.,TRBJ1-3,TRBV4-3,TGCGCCAGCAGCCAAGATCTAACAGGGGAAAACACCATATATTTT,CASSQDLTGENTIYF
.,.,TRBJ1-3,TRBV18,TGTGCCAGCTCACCACAGGAGGTCTCGGCAGGAAACACCATATATTTT,CASSPQEVSAGNTIYF
.,.,TRBJ2-1,TRBV6-4,TGTGCCAGCAGTGACGGGAGGAACTCCTACAATGAGCAGTTCTTC,CASSDGRNSYNEQFF
.,.,TRBJ2-5,TRBV11-1,TGTGCCAGCAGCCTCCCCTGGACTGGGCAAGAGACCCAGTACTTC,CASSLPWTGQETQYF
.,few,TRBJ1-5,TRBV19,TGTGCCAGTAGTCCAGGACTGAACAATCAGCCCCAGCATTTT,CASSPGLNNQPQHF
.,.,TRBJ1-5,TRBV4-3,TGCGCCAGCAGCCAGCAGATAACTAGCAATCAGCCCCAGCATTTT,CASSQQITSNQPQHF
.,.,TRBJ1-1,TRBV6-5,TGTGCCAGCAGTTATGGAGGCACTGAAGCTTTCTTT,CASSYGGTEAFF
.,.,TRBJ1-2,TRBV27,TGTGCCAGCAGCCCTAGGGGTTTTAACTATGGCTACACCTTC,CASSPRGFNYGYTF
TRBD1,.,TRBJ2-5,TRBV29-1,TGCAGCGAATTGACAGGGGAAGAGACCCAGTACTTC,CSELTGEETQYF
.,.,TRBJ1-1,TRBV10-3,TGTGCCCACGCGGCGGGGAACACTGAAGCTTTCTTT,CAHAAGNTEAFF
.,.,TRBJ2-7,TRBV4-3,TGCGCCAGCAGCCGGTCTGGCCGGGATAGAGTGTACGAGCAGTACTTC,CASSRSGRDRVYEQYF
TRBD1,few,TRBJ1-1,TRBV2,TGTGCCAGCACCTCGGACAGGGTGAACACTGAAGCTTTCTTT,CASTSDRVNTEAFF
.,.,TRBJ2-7,TRBV7-6,TGTGCCAGCAGCTCTACAGGGACGATGGGGTACGAGCAGTACTTC,CASSSTGTMGYEQYF
.,.,TRBJ1-1,TRBV7-2,TGTGCCAGCAGCTTAGTTGGGAGTGGCACTGAAGCTTTCTTT,CASSLVGSGTEAFF
.,.,TRBJ2-7,TRBV5-5,TGTGCCAGCAGCCAAGGACTTATGGGTTCCTACGAGCAGTACTTC,CASSQGLMGSYEQYF
.,.,TRBJ1-3,TRBV9,TGTGCCAGCAGCGTTGGGGACACGGCAAGTTACTCTGGAAACACCATATATTTT,CASSVGDTASYSGNTIYF
.,.,TRBJ2-2,TRBV6-4,TGTGCCAGCAGTGACGACAGAAACACCGGGGAGCTGTTTTTT,CASSDDRNTGELFF
TRBD1,once,TRBJ2-1,TRBV7-9,TGTGCCAGCAGCTTAGCCGGGACAGAAATCTACAATGAGCAGTTCTTC,CASSLAGTEIYNEQFF
.,once,TRBJ2-7,TRBV13,TGTGCCAGCAGCTTAGACAGGAGCTCCTACGAGCAGTACTTC,CASSLDRSSYEQYF
.,.,TRBJ1-1,TRBV18,TGTGCCAGCTCACCACTGACGGGAGGGGGAACCACTGAAGCTTTCTTT,CASSPLTGGGTTEAFF
.,.,TRBJ2-2,TRBV18,TGTGCCAGCTCACGAATGTCTAGTCTAGACACCGGGGAGCTGTTTTTT,CASSRMSSLDTGELFF
TRBD1,.,TRBJ2-7,TRBV7-8,TGTGCCAGCAGCTTAGTGGGGGGACAGGGCGGCTACGAGCAGTACTTC,CASSLVGGQGGYEQYF
.,.,TRBJ1-1,TRBV7-6,TGTGCCAGCAGTCCCCTCCGGGGCCATGAAAGGGGGAAAGCTTTCTTT,CASSPLRGHERGKAFF
.,few,TRBJ2-3,TRBV7-3,TGTGCCAGCAGCTTTTCCCCTACAGATACGCAGTATTTT,CASSFSPTDTQYF
TRBD2,once,TRBJ2-1,TRBV9,TGTGCCAGCAGCGTAGAAGGGTGGGAGGGCCTTTGGGAGCAGTTCTTC,CASSVEGWEGLWEQFF
.,.,TRBJ2-4,TRBV6-1,TGTGCCAGCAGTGGCGCTGTCAAAAACATTCAGTACTTC,CASSGAVKNIQYF
.,.,TRBJ2-7,TRBV27,TGTGCCAGCAGTCCCAGGGGGGACGAGCAGTACTTC,CASSPRGDEQYF
.,.,TRBJ2-7,TRBV2,TGTGCCAGCAGCGAACAGGGACTATCCTACGAGCAGTACTTC,CASSEQGLSYEQYF
TRBD1,.,TRBJ1-2,TRBV28,TGTGCCAGCAGTCCGGGGACAGAGCCACTTTATGGCTACACCTTC,CASSPGTEPLYGYTF
.,.,TRBJ1-1,TRBV29-1,TGCAGCGTTGAAATGTCGACAATCGGTTCGGTTCAGGACACTGAAGCTTTCTTT,CSVEMSTIGSVQDTEAFF
TRBD1,once,TRBJ2-7,TRBV6-5,TGTGCCAGCAGTCGCCGACAGGGCAGCTCCTACGAGCAGTACTTC,CASSRRQGSSYEQYF
.,.,TRBJ1-1,TRBV5-1,TGCGCCAGCAGCTTGGGGGCAGATAGTGAAGCTTTCTTT,CASSLGADSEAFF
.,few,TRBJ2-7,TRBV28,TGTGCCAGCAGTACCCGTGGCAGGGCTGCCAACGAGCAGTACTTC,CASSTRGRAANEQYF
.,.,TRBJ2-4,TRBV19,TGTGCCAGTAGTATGACAGGCTCTAACATTCAGTACTTC,CASSMTGSNIQYF
TRBD1,.,TRBJ1-2,TRBV4-3,TGCGCCAGCAGCCAAGATCTGGTGTCGACTAAACAGGGGCAGGAGGGCTACACCTTC,CASSQDLVSTKQGQEGYTF
.,.,TRBJ2-7,TRBV28,TGTGCCAGCAGTCGTTTCTACGAGCAGTACTTC,CASSRFYEQYF
.,few,TRBJ1-2,TRBV7-2,TGTGCCAGCAGCTCATCAGGGCTCAACTATGGCTACACCTTC,CASSSSGLNYGYTF
TRBD2,once,TRBJ2-1,TRBV2,TGTGCCAGCAGTGCCCCGCAGCGACTAGCGGGTAGCTCCTACAATGAGCAGTTCTTC,CASSAPQRLAGSSYNEQFF
TRBD1,once,TRBJ2-7,TRBV27,TGTGCCAGCAGTCCAACGGGGACAGGGGCGTCCTACGAGCAGTACTTC,CASSPTGTGASYEQYF
.,.,TRBJ2-7,TRBV28,TGTGCCAGCAGTTTATTCCGAGGGGGAGAGCAGTACTTC,CASSLFRGGEQYF
.,.,TRBJ1-2,TRBV7-6,TGTGCCAGCAGCCCACGGATGGGAGCTCGGGAGTATGGCTACACCTTC,CASSPRMGAREYGYTF
.,.,TRBJ2-1,TRBV25-1,TGTGCCAGCACCCTGGGAGTGTACAATGAGCAGTTCTTC,CASTLGVYNEQFF
.,.,TRBJ2-7,TRBV27,TGTGCCAGCAGTTCAGGGGGGTCAACGTTAGAGCAGTACTTC,CASSSGGSTLEQYF
TRBD1,.,TRBJ2-1,TRBV29-1,TGCAGCGTTCCCGGGACAGCATACAATGAGCAGTTCTTC,CSVPGTAYNEQFF
TRBD2,.,TRBJ2-1,TRBV25-1,TGTGCCAGCAGGACTAGCGGGAGTAAGAATGAGCAGTTCTTC,CASRTSGSKNEQFF
TRBD2,.,TRBJ2-7,TRBV7-2,TGTGCCAGCAGCCTCACGGGGGGGGTCCCAAGGTCGGAGCAGTACTTC,CASSLTGGVPRSEQYF
.,once,TRBJ1-3,TRBV6-5,TGTGCCAGCAGTTCCCCAGGGCGAAACACCATATATTTT,CASSSPGRNTIYF
TRBD1,.,TRBJ1-5,TRBV18,TGTGCCAGCTCTCCAGGGGGCGGACAGCCCCAGCATTTT,CASSPGGGQPQHF
.,once,TRBJ1-5,TRBV19,TGTGCCAGTACTCTCGGGGTGACGGGCAATCAGCCCCAGCATTTT,CASTLGVTGNQPQHF
TRBD1,.,TRBJ2-5,TRBV13,TGTGCCAGCAGCTTAGGCGGGGGGACAGGGTTGCAGACCCAGTACTTC,CASSLGGGTGLQTQYF